This T cell receptor beta chain originates from a study of blood T cell repertoires in COVID-19. In the study overall: Samples representing acute and convalescent COVID-19 were sourced from the United States, Italy and Spain. The analysed material was cDNA or gDNA that came from T cells, B-cell-depleted T cells, or PBMCs.

V was clipped by 5 bases and J by 11 bases; unmatched bases: 11. Looked up from germline, CDR1 is LNHDA and CDR2 is SQIVND (reference sequence). This CDR3 is 13 amino acids long. Methods used by the authors: The authors estimated nucleated cell counts from reference gene primer amplification. The repertoire was sequenced with immunoSEQ multiplex PCR; TCRdb's copy has only in-frame clones and lacks some. V and J calls and clone size follow that table, whereas D and trimming were derived from the DNA. The data show around 190,000 clones, with roughly 84% seen just once and around 17% held by the top ten.

The TCR originated in a man aged 50 or older with COVID-19, enrolled during active disease. This rearrangement joins TRBV19 to TRBJ1-1; TRBD1 matches at 7 bases. Sequenced sample: peripheral blood. DNA for the CDR3: TGTGCCAGTAGTCCCCAGGGGGGCGGTGGCGCTTTCTTT. Protein: CASSPQGGGGAFF.